This TCR beta chain was obtained from a study of persistence of HIV-infected CD4 T cells. The immunoSEQ assay was version 4, run in survey mode. Clones were read by immunoSEQ multiplex PCR, and TCRdb kept only the in-frame ones, dropping some. This table holds about 17,000 clones, less than 70% found once. Cells were stimulated with CMV-infected fibroblast lysates at approximately 10 ug/mL. CD4+ T cells upregulating both CD40 ligand and CD69 were sorted as responding cells. A word on this clone: Antigen specificity is unknown.

The CDR3 is 14 amino acids. The V gene's germline CDR1 is SGHRS and CDR2 YFSETQ. With 5 bases removed from V and 1 base from J, the gap between germline ends came to 12 bases. The sample in question was CD4+ T cells sorted from PBMCs after approximately 20-hour stimulation, obtained from a patient who received antiretroviral therapy. This sequence originates from an adult woman with HIV who was CMV-seropositive. V gene TRBV5-1 combines with J gene TRBJ2-5; no clear D gene. The CDR3 reads CASSILSTQETQYF. The DNA of the CDR3 is TGCGCCAGCAGTATTCTAAGTACCCAAGAGACCCAGTACTTC. Looking up the rest from reference TRBV5-1 and TRBJ2-5 gives the full variable domain: KAGVTQTPRYLIKTRGQQVTLSCSPISGHRSVSWYQQTPGQGLQFLFEYFSETQRNKGNFPGRFSGRQFSNSRSEMNVSTLELGDSALYLCASSILSTQETQYFGPGTRLLVL.